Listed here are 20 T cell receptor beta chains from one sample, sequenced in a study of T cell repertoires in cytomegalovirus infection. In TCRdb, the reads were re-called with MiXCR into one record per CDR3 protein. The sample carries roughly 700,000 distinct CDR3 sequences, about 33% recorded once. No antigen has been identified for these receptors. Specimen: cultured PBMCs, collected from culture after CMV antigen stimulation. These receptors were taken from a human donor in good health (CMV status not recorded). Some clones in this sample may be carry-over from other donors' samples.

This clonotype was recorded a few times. CDR3 bases: TGTGCCAGCAGCCACCGGGACAGGGGGGCAGATACGCAGTATTTT. This encodes CASSHRDRGADTQYF. The J gene is TRBJ2-3, the V gene TRBV5-4, with TRBD1 identical over 11 bases. This CDR3 comprises 15 residues. Germline V gene sequence: CDR1 SGHNT, CDR2 YYREEE (reference sequence). V was pared by 4 bases and J by 4 bases, with 5 bases of the junction left unmatched.

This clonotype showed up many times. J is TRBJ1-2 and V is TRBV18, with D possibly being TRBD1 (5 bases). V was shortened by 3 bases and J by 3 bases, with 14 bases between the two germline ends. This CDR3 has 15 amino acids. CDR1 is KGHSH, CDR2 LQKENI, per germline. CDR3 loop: CASSPLGVGDYGYTF. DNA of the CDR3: TGTGCCAGCTCACCTCTAGGTGTAGGGGACTATGGCTACACCTTC.

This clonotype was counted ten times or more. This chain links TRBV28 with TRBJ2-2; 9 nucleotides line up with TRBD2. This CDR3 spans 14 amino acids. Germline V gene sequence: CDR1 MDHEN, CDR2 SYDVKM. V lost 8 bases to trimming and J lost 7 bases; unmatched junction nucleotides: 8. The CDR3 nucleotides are TGTGCCAGCGAGTCCGGGACTAGCTTCGGGGAGCTGTTTTTT. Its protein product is CASESGTSFGELFF.

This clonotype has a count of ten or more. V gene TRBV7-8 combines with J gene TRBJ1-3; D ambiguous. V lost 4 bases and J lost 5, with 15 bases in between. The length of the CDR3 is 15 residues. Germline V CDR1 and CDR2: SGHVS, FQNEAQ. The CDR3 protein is CASSSPLKTRNTIYF. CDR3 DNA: TGTGCCAGCAGCTCCCCTCTCAAAACGAGAAACACCATATATTTT. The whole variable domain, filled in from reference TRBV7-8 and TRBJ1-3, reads GAGVSQSPRYKVAKRGQDVALRCDPISGHVSLFWYQQALGQGPEFLTYFQNEAQLDKSGLPSDRFFAERPEGSVSTLKIQRTQQEDSAVYLCASSSPLKTRNTIYFGEGSWLTVV.

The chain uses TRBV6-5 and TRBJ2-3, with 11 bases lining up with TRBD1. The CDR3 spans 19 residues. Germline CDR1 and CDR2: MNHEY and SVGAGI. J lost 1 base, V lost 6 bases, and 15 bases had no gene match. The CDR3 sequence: CASSLSLDRGREGTDTQYF. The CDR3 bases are TGTGCCAGCAGCCTGTCCCTGGACAGGGGGCGTGAAGGCACAGATACGCAGTATTTT.

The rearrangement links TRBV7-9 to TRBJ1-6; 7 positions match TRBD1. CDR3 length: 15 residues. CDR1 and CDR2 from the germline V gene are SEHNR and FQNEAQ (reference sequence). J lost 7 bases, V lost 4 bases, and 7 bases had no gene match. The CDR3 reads CASSSRGTENSPLHF. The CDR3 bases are TGTGCCAGCAGCTCAAGGGGGACAGAGAATTCACCCCTCCACTTT.

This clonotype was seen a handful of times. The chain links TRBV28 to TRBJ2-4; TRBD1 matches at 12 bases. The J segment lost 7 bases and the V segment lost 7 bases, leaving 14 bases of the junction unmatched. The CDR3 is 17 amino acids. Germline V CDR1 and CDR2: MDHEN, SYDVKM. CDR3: CASNRRDRGLRGNIQYF. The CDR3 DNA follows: TGTGCCAGCAACAGGCGGGACAGGGGGCTTCGGGGGAACATTCAGTACTTC.

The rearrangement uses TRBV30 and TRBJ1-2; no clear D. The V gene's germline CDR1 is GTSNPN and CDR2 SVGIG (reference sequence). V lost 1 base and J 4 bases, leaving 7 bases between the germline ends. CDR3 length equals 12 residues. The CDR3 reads CAWSALPYGYTF. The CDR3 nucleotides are TGTGCCTGGAGTGCCCTACCCTATGGCTACACCTTC.

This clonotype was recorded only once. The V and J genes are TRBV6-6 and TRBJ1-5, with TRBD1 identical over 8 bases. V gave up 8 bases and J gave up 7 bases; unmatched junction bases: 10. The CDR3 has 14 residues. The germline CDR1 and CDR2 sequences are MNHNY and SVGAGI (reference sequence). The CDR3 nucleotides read TGTGCCAGCGGTTGGACAGGGCCGGCACAGCCCCAGCATTTT. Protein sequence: CASGWTGPAQPQHF.

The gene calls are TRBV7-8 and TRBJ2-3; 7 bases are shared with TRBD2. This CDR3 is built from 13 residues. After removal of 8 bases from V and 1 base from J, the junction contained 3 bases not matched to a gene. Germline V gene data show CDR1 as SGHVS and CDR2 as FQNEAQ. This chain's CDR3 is CASGGVGTDTQYF. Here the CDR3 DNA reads TGTGCCAGCGGGGGGGTAGGCACAGATACGCAGTATTTT. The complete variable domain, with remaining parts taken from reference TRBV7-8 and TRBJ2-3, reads GAGVSQSPRYKVAKRGQDVALRCDPISGHVSLFWYQQALGQGPEFLTYFQNEAQLDKSGLPSDRFFAERPEGSVSTLKIQRTQQEDSAVYLCASGGVGTDTQYFGPGTRLTVL.

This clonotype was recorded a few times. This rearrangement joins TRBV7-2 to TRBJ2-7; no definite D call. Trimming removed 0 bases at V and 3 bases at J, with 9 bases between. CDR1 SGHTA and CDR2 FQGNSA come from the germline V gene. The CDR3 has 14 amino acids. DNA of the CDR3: TGTGCCAGCAGCTTAGCGGTCTGGAACTACGAGCAGTACTTC. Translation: CASSLAVWNYEQYF.

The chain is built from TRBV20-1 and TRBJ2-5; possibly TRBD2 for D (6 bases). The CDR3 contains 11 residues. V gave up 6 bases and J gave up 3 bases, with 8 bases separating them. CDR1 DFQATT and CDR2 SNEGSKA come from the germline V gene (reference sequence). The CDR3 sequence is CSAGGKETQYF. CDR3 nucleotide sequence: TGCAGTGCCGGGGGAAAAGAGACCCAGTACTTC.

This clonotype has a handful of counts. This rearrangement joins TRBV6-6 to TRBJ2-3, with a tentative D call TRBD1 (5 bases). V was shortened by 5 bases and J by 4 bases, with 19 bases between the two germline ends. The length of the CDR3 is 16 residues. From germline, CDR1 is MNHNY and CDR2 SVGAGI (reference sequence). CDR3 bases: TGTGCCAGCAGTCCCGGTAGATTGGGGCATCCAGATACGCAGTATTTT. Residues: CASSPGRLGHPDTQYF.

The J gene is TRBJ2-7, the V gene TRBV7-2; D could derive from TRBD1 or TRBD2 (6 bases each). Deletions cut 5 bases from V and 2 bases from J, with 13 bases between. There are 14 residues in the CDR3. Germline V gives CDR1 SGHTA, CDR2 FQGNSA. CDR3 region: CASSPGALAYEQYF. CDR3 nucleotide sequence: TGTGCCAGCAGCCCGGGGGCCCTTGCCTACGAGCAGTACTTC. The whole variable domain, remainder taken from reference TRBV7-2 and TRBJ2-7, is GAGVSQSPSNKVTEKGKDVELRCDPISGHTALYWYRQSLGQGLEFLIYFQGNSAPDKSGLPSDRFSAERTGGSVSTLTIQRTQQEDSAVYLCASSPGALAYEQYFGPGTRLTVT.

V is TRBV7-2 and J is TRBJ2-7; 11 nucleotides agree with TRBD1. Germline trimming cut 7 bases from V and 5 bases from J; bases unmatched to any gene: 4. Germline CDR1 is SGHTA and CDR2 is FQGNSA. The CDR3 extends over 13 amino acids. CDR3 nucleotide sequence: TGTGCCAGCACTCGGGACAGGGGGGACGAGCAGTACTTC. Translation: CASTRDRGDEQYF.

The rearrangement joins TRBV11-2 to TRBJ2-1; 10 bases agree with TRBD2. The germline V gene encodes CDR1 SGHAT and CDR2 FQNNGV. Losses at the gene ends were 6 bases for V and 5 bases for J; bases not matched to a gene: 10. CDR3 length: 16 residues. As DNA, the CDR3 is TGTGCCAGCAGACCCCTAGCGGGGGACAGGAACAATGAGCAGTTCTTC. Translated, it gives CASRPLAGDRNNEQFF.

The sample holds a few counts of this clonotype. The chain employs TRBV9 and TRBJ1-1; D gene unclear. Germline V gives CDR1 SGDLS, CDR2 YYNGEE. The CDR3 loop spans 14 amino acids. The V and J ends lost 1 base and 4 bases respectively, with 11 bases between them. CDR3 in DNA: TGTGCCAGCAGCGTAAGATTGGGTACCACTGAAGCTTTCTTT. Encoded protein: CASSVRLGTTEAFF.

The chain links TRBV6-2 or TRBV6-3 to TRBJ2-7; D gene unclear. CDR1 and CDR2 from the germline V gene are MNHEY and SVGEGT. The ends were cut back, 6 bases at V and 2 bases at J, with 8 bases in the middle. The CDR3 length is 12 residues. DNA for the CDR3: TGTGCCAGCAGGAACAATCCCTACGAGCAGTACTTC. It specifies CASRNNPYEQYF.

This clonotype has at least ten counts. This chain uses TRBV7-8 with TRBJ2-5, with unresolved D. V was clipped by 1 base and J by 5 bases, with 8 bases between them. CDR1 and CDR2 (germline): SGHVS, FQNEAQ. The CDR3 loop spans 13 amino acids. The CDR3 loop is CASSLDSRETQYF. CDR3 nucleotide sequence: TGTGCCAGCAGCTTAGATAGCAGGGAGACCCAGTACTTC.

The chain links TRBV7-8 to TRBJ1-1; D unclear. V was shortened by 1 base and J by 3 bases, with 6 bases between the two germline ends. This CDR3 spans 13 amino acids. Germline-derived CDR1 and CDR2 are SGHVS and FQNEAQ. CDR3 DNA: TGTGCCAGCAGCTTAGAAGTTTACACTGAAGCTTTCTTT. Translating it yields CASSLEVYTEAFF.